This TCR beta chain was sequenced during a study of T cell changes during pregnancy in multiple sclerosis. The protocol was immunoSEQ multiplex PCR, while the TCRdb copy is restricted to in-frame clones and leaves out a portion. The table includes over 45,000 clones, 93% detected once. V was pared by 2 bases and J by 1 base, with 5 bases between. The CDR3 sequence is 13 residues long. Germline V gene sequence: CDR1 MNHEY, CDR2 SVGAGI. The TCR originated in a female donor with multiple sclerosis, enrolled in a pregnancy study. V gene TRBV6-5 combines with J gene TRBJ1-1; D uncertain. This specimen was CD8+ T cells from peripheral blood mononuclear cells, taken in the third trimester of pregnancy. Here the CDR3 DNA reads TGTGCCAGCAGTTACGCGGGGAACACTGAAGCTTTCTTT. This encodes CASSYAGNTEAFF.